The 24 T cell receptor beta chains below were found in one sample sequenced in a study of blood T cells in healthy people across ages. A J-beta primer mix and a sample-barcoded 5' primer were used in a second PCR of roughly 7 to 12 cycles. Each CDR3 protein is one row after TCRdb ran MiXCR on the 5' RACE reads. The sample lists about 830,000 distinct CDR3 sequences, 58% occurring once. Sequenced input: blood. These receptors were collected from a man aged 30 to 45 in good health.

This clonotype was counted between two and nine times. The chain is built from TRBV20-1 and TRBJ1-2, with no clear D. The CDR3 has 13 residues. Trimming stripped 5 bases from V and 0 bases from J, with 10 bases between. CDR1 is DFQATT, CDR2 SNEGSKA, per germline (reference sequence). CDR3 in amino acids: CSASETSNYGYTF. The CDR3 bases are TGCAGTGCTTCGGAGACATCTAACTATGGCTACACCTTC.

The gene calls are TRBV7-9 and TRBJ1-5, with D perhaps matching TRBD1 (6 bases). V lost 5 bases to trimming and J lost 5 bases, with 13 bases between them. From germline, CDR1 is SEHNR and CDR2 FQNEAQ (reference sequence). The CDR3 contains 14 residues. CDR3 nucleotides: TGTGCCAGCAGCCGAGGGGGGTTGGATCAGCCCCAGCATTTT. This sequence encodes CASSRGGLDQPQHF.

This clonotype has just a few counts. In nucleotides, the CDR3 is TGCAGTGCCTATTATTTCCTACAGGGAAGCTCCTACGAGCAGTACTTC. Protein sequence: CSAYYFLQGSSYEQYF. This rearrangement joins TRBV20-1 to TRBJ2-7; a weak D match, TRBD1 (6 bases). The CDR3 consists of 16 residues. V gave up 6 bases and J gave up 0 bases, with 21 bases separating them. Germline CDR1 and CDR2: DFQATT and SNEGSKA (reference sequence).

The chain carries TRBV20-1 and TRBJ2-1; 9 bases are a match to TRBD2. The V gene's germline CDR1 is DFQATT and CDR2 SNEGSKA (reference sequence). V lost 3 bases, J lost 6 bases, and 6 bases stayed unmatched. The CDR3 covers 14 residues. This CDR3 reads CSASPGLAANEQFF. The CDR3 nucleotides read TGCAGTGCTAGTCCGGGACTAGCAGCCAATGAGCAGTTCTTC.

Only one count was recorded for this clonotype. An end of the junction does not agree with germline; a read error may underlie this. This rearrangement joins TRBV20-1 to TRBJ1-4; TRBD1 matches at 8 bases. This CDR3 contains 13 residues. Looked up from germline, CDR1 is DFQATT and CDR2 is SNEGSKA (reference sequence). CDR3 DNA: TGCAGAGCTAGGGGACAGGATAATGAAAAACTGTTTTTT. Encoded protein: CRARGQDNEKLFF.

A remark on this clonotype: One end of the junction varies from germline; a read error may be responsible. V gene TRBV10-3 combines with J gene TRBJ1-1, with 7 bases fitting TRBD1. The CDR3 sequence is 13 residues long. CDR1 and CDR2 from the germline V gene are ENHRY and SYGVKD. CDR3 residues: CTIQGELNTEAFF. In DNA, the CDR3 is TGTACCATCCAGGGGGAGCTGAACACTGAAGCTTTCTTT.

The gene calls are TRBV18 and TRBJ2-4; no clear D gene. The end of the DNA aligns better with TRBJ2-5, so the J call may be wrong. The CDR3 has 13 amino acids. Germline V CDR1 and CDR2: KGHSH, LQKENI. The CDR3 loop reads CASSPVTQETQYF. CDR3 nucleotides: TGTGCCAGCTCACCGGTCACCCAAGAGACCCAGTACTTC.

V usage is TRBV7-9 and J usage is TRBJ2-3; 8 nucleotides match TRBD2. CDR1 and CDR2 (germline): SEHNR, FQNEAQ (reference sequence). The V and J ends lost 5 bases and 6 bases, in that order; junction bases with no gene match: 16. This CDR3 comprises 17 residues. In DNA form, the CDR3 reads TGTGCCAGCAGCCCCCCCGGGGAGCGGGAGTTTTGGGATACGCAGTATTTT. It specifies CASSPPGEREFWDTQYF.

This clonotype was counted between two and nine times. This chain's CDR3 is CAIRPRDDYGYTF. CDR3 coding DNA: TGTGCCATCAGGCCTCGAGACGACTATGGCTACACCTTC. The chain recombines TRBV10-3 with TRBJ1-2; no reliable D call. The CDR3 consists of 13 residues. Per germline, CDR1 ENHRY and CDR2 SYGVKD. Between the trimmed V and J ends, which lost 6 bases and 3 bases, there was a span of 11 bases.

A few counts support this clonotype. This chain uses TRBV7-9 with TRBJ1-1; unclear D gene. CDR1 is SEHNR, CDR2 FQNEAQ, per germline (reference sequence). The ends were cut back, 5 bases at V and 2 bases at J, with 12 bases in the middle. The length of the CDR3 is 14 residues. This CDR3 is CASSPIRGNTEAFF. For the CDR3, the DNA is TGTGCCAGCAGCCCGATCCGGGGTAACACTGAAGCTTTCTTT.

The table lists this clonotype with a count of one. The genes are TRBV29-1 and TRBJ2-3; 12 bases are shared with TRBD2. CDR1 is SQVTM, CDR2 ANQGSEA, per germline. This CDR3 is built from 16 residues. V lost 4 bases, J lost 0 bases, and 5 bases stayed unmatched. Here the CDR3 DNA reads TGCAGCGTTGGGCTAGCGGGAGGGCATAGCACAGATACGCAGTATTTT. Its protein product is CSVGLAGGHSTDTQYF.

V usage is TRBV12-3 or TRBV12-4 and J usage is TRBJ2-1; TRBD1 aligns across 8 bases. The CDR3 is made up of 12 amino acids. Trimming took 6 bases from V and 6 from J; bases not matched to a gene: 1. In DNA, the CDR3 is TGTGCCAGCAGGACAGGGGCCAATGAGCAGTTCTTC. Translated: CASRTGANEQFF.

V is TRBV30 and J is TRBJ2-3; D possibly corresponds to TRBD2 (7 bases). CDR1 GTSNPN and CDR2 SVGIG come from the germline V gene (reference sequence). This CDR3 region has 12 residues. V was clipped by 7 bases and J by 6 bases, with 14 bases between them. CDR3 nucleotide sequence: TGTGCCTTACAGGGAGGGAGGGATACGCAGTATTTT. Encoded protein: CALQGGRDTQYF.

This clonotype occurred many times. The chain combines TRBV29-1 with TRBJ2-7, with D tentatively TRBD2 (6 bases). This CDR3 comprises 11 residues. Germline V gene data show CDR1 as SQVTM and CDR2 as ANQGSEA. V gave up 6 bases and J gave up 4 bases, with 10 bases separating them. The CDR3, as DNA: TGCAGCGTGACTAGTGGGTACGAGCAGTACTTC. It encodes CSVTSGYEQYF.

The chain links TRBV7-2 to TRBJ2-1, with 11 bases that match TRBD2. Trimming took 0 bases from V and 6 from J; bases not matched to a gene: 1. The CDR3 is made up of 15 amino acids. Germline V CDR1 and CDR2: SGHTA, FQGNSA. The DNA for the CDR3 is TGTGCCAGCAGCTTAGCACTAGCGGGAGCCAATGAGCAGTTCTTC. This codes for CASSLALAGANEQFF.

This chain links TRBV4-2 with TRBJ2-5; 9 nucleotides align to TRBD1. The CDR3 spans 15 residues. CDR1 and CDR2 (germline): LGHNA, YNFKEQ. V was clipped by 2 bases and J by 5 bases; unmatched bases: 6. The CDR3 here is CASSQQDRGRETQYF. Here the CDR3 DNA reads TGTGCCAGCAGCCAACAGGACAGGGGCCGGGAGACCCAGTACTTC.

The J gene is TRBJ2-3, the V gene TRBV4-3; 9 nucleotides agree with TRBD2. Germline V gives CDR1 LGHNA, CDR2 YSLEER. V lost 1 base to trimming and J lost 2 bases; unmatched junction nucleotides: 13. The CDR3 is made up of 19 amino acids. The CDR3 reads CASSQGFSGRWGYTDTQYF. The CDR3 nucleotides are TGCGCCAGCAGCCAAGGGTTTAGCGGGAGATGGGGATACACAGATACGCAGTATTTT.

The J gene is TRBJ2-3, the V gene TRBV14, with TRBD2 as a possible D gene (6 bases). The germline V and J ends were trimmed by 4 bases and 0 bases, with 11 bases remaining between them. This CDR3 contains 15 residues. Germline CDR1 SGHDN, CDR2 FVKESK. CDR3 coding DNA: TGTGCCAGCAGCCGGGGGACTGTTAGCACAGATACGCAGTATTTT. Its translation: CASSRGTVSTDTQYF.

This clonotype came up a few times. The V gene is TRBV20-1, the J gene TRBJ2-1; D remains unclear. CDR1 is DFQATT, CDR2 SNEGSKA, per germline (reference sequence). The CDR3 consists of 14 residues. V was cut by 2 bases and J by 7 bases, with 15 bases left in between. CDR3 amino acids: CSARTGPVPNEQFF. The CDR3 nucleotides are TGCAGTGCTAGAACCGGGCCCGTTCCTAATGAGCAGTTCTTC.

The gene calls are TRBV20-1 and TRBJ2-3; D might be TRBD2 (5 bases). V lost 2 bases to trimming and J lost 9 bases, with 18 bases between them. CDR1 and CDR2 from the germline V gene are DFQATT and SNEGSKA (reference sequence). CDR3 length: 14 residues. CDR3 sequence (DNA): TGCAGTGCTAGAAGCCGGACTGGTCTCGACACGCAGTATTTT. Translation: CSARSRTGLDTQYF.

This clonotype was counted at least ten times. The chain links TRBV20-1 to TRBJ1-6, with D tentatively TRBD1 (5 bases). This CDR3 is 15 amino acids long. In germline, CDR1 is DFQATT, CDR2 SNEGSKA (reference sequence). V lost 5 bases to trimming and J lost 10 bases, with 21 bases between them. The CDR3 region has the DNA TGCAGTGCTCGGCCCCCAGGGAGGAAGGAATCACCCCTCCACTTT. This codes for CSARPPGRKESPLHF.

Note on this clonotype: A read error may produce the germline difference seen at one junction end. The chain couples TRBV4-1 to TRBJ1-5; D gene ambiguous. CDR1 MGHRA and CDR2 YSYEKL come from the germline V gene. There are 13 residues in the CDR3. This chain's CDR3 is CASSQASNQPQHF. CDR3 DNA: TGCGCCAGCAGCCAAGCTAGCAACCAGCCCCAGCATTTT.

The rearrangement links TRBV6-5 to TRBJ2-4, with 8 bases fitting TRBD1. This CDR3 spans 12 amino acids. CDR1 MNHEY and CDR2 SVGAGI come from the germline V gene. V shed 4 bases and J 12 bases; nucleotides not matched to a gene: 5. The CDR3, as DNA: TGTGCCAGCAGTTCCTACAGGGGGTCTCAGTACTTC. It yields the protein CASSSYRGSQYF.

The CDR3 coding sequence is TGTGCCAGCAGTTGGAGGGGTAACACTGAAGCTTTCTTT. Translating it yields CASSWRGNTEAFF. The rearrangement joins TRBV6-2 or TRBV6-3 to TRBJ1-1; D may be TRBD1 (5 bases). Germline loops: CDR1 MNHEY, CDR2 SVGEGT. There are 13 residues in the CDR3. The germline V and J ends were trimmed by 4 bases and 2 bases, with 8 bases remaining between them.